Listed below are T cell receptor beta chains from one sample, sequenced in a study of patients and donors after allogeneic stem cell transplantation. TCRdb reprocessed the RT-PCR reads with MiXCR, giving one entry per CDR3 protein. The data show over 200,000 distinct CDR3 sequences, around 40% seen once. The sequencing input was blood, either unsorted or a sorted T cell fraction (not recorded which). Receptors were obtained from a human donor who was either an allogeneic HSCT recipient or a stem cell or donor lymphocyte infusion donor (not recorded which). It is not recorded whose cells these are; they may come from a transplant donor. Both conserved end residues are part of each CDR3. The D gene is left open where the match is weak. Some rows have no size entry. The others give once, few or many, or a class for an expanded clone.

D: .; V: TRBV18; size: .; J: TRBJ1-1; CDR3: CASSPRPPAGNTEAFF; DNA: TGTGCCAGCTCACCACGCCCCCCGGCAGGGAACACTGAAGCTTTCTTT
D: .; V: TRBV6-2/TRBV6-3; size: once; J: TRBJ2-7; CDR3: CASSYDTSYEQYF; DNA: TGTGCCAGCAGTTACGACACATCATACGAGCAGTACTTC
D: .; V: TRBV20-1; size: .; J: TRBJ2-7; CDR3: CSARVDRSTYEQYF; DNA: TGCAGTGCTAGGGTTGACAGATCTACCTACGAGCAGTACTTC
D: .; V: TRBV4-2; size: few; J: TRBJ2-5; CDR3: CASSRQTQETQYF; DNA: TGTGCCAGCAGCCGGCAGACTCAAGAGACCCAGTACTTC
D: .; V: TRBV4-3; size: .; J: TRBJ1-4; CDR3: CASSQDIVPNEKLFF; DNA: TGCGCCAGCAGCCAAGATATTGTCCCAAATGAAAAACTGTTTTTT
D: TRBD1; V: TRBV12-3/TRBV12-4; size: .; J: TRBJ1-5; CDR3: CASSSDREWSNQPQHF; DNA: TGTGCCAGCAGTTCCGACAGGGAATGGAGCAATCAGCCCCAGCATTTT
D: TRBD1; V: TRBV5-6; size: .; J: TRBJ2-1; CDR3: CASSLVRGLNEQFF; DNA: TGTGCCAGCAGCTTGGTCAGGGGGTTGAATGAGCAGTTCTTC
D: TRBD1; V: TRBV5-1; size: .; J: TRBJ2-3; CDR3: CASSARDRGSDTQYF; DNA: TGCGCCAGCAGCGCGCGGGACAGGGGATCGGATACGCAGTATTTT
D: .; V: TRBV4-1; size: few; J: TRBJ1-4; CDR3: CASSQAEKLFF; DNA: TGCGCCAGCAGCCAAGCTGAAAAACTGTTTTTT
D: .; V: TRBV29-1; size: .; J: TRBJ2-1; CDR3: CSVEDLGRAEQFF; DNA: TGCAGCGTTGAAGATCTGGGTAGGGCTGAGCAGTTCTTC
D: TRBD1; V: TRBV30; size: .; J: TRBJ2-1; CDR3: CAWTGTGGNEQFF; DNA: TGTGCCTGGACGGGGACAGGAGGCAATGAGCAGTTCTTC
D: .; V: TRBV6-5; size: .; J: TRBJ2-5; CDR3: CASSYSWGGTTGDQYF; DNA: TGTGCCAGCAGTTACTCTTGGGGAGGCACAACTGGGGACCAGTACTTC
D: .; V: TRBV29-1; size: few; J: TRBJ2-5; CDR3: CSVEGGEETQYF; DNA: TGCAGCGTTGAAGGCGGGGAAGAGACCCAGTACTTC
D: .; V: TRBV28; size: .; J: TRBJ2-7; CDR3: CASSLGGFSYEQYF; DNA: TGTGCCAGCAGTTTAGGAGGGTTTAGCTACGAGCAGTACTTC
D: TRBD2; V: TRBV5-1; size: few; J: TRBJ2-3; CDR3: CASSSGLAGVSTDTQYF; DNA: TGCGCCAGCAGCTCGGGACTAGCGGGGGTGAGCACAGATACGCAGTATTTT
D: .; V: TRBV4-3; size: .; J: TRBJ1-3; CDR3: CASSQDDGRYSGNTIYF; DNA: TGCGCCAGCAGCCAAGACGACGGACGGTACTCTGGAAACACCATATATTTT
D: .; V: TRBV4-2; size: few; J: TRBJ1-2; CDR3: CASSQGPAGYTF; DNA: TGTGCCAGCAGCCAGGGACCTGCGGGCTACACCTTC
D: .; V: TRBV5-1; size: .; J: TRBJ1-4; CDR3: CASSFGSGASNEKLFF; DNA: TGCGCCAGCAGCTTTGGATCAGGGGCCTCTAATGAAAAACTGTTTTTT
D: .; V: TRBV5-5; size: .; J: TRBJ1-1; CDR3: CASSLVGVAEAFF; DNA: TGTGCCAGCAGCTTGGTAGGGGTAGCTGAAGCTTTCTTT
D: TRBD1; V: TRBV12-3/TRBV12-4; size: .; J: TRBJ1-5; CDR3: CASSLAGQGYQPQHF; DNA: TGTGCCAGCAGTTTAGCCGGACAGGGCTATCAGCCCCAGCATTTT
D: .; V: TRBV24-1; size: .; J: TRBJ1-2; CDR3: CATSGGRGDYGYTF; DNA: TGTGCCACCAGTGGTGGAAGGGGAGACTATGGCTACACCTTC
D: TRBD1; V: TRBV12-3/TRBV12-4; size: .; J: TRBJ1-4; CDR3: CASSFDRGREKLFF; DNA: TGTGCCAGCAGTTTTGACAGGGGTAGGGAAAAACTGTTTTTT
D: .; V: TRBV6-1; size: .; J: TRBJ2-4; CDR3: CASGSLKNIQYF; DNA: TGTGCCAGCGGGAGTCTGAAAAACATTCAGTACTTC
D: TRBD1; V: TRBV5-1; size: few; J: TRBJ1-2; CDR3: CASSLVSGTGRGSGYTF; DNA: TGCGCCAGCAGCTTGGTGTCCGGGACAGGAAGGGGATCTGGCTACACCTTC
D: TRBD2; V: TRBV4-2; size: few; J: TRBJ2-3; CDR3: CASSRASGDTDTQYF; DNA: TGTGCCAGCAGCCGGGCTAGCGGGGACACAGATACGCAGTATTTT
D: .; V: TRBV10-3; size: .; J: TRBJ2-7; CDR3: CAIRTTYEQYF; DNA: TGTGCCATCAGGACGACCTACGAGCAGTACTTC
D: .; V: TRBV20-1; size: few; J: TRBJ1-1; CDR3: CSARIPENTEAFF; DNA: TGCAGTGCGCGGATTCCAGAGAACACTGAAGCTTTCTTT
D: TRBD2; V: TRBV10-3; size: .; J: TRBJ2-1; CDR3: CAISLTSGGAAEQFF; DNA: TGTGCCATCAGCCTGACTAGCGGGGGGGCTGCTGAGCAGTTCTTC
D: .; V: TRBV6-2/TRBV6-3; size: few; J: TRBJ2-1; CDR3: CASSSQANEQFF; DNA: TGTGCCAGCAGCTCACAGGCCAATGAGCAGTTCTTC
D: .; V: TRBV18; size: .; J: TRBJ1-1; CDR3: CASSPRWGANTEAFF; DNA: TGTGCCAGCTCACCACGTTGGGGGGCGAACACTGAAGCTTTCTTT
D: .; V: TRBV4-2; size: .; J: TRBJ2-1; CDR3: CASSQDPFNEQFF; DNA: TGTGCCAGCAGCCAAGATCCATTCAATGAGCAGTTCTTC
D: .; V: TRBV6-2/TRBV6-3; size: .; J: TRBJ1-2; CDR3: CASRYATENYGYTF; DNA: TGTGCCAGCAGATACGCTACAGAGAACTATGGCTACACCTTC
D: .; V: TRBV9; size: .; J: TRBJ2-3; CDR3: CASSVGSRSTDTQYF; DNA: TGTGCCAGCAGCGTAGGTAGCCGAAGCACAGATACGCAGTATTTT
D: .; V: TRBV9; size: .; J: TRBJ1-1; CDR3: CASSVESGFTEAFF; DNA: TGTGCCAGCAGCGTAGAATCAGGGTTCACTGAAGCTTTCTTT
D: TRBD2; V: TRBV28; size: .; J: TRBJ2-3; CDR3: CASSLAGADTQYF; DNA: TGTGCCAGCAGTTTAGCGGGGGCAGATACGCAGTATTTT
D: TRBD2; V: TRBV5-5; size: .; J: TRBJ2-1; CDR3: CASSSPLAGGDSEQFF; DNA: TGTGCCAGCAGCTCCCCTTTAGCGGGGGGGGACAGTGAGCAGTTCTTC